The rows below give T cell receptor beta chains drawn from one sample of a study of T cells in Graves' hyperthyroidism and ophthalmopathy. TCRdb fed the multiplex PCR reads into MiXCR, producing one record per CDR3 protein. Of 500,000 to 650,000 distinct CDR3 sequences listed, 20% were seen once; the top ten hold approximately 48%. Sample: blood. These receptors all stem from a man between 35 and 55 years old with Graves' ophthalmopathy. Both conserved end residues are part of each CDR3. A D gene is named only where the DNA matches it firmly. Not every row has a clone size; where given, it reads once, few, many or a size class.

j_gene | d_gene | abundance | v_gene | CDR3nt | CDR3aa
TRBJ2-5 | TRBD1 | many | TRBV3-1 | TGTGCCAGCAGCCAAGAGCGGACAGGAGAAGAGACCCAGTACTTC | CASSQERTGEETQYF
TRBJ2-1 | . | few | TRBV5-1 | TGCGCCAGCAGCTTGAATACCCTAGGGAATGAGCAGTTCTTC | CASSLNTLGNEQFF
TRBJ1-2 | . | . | TRBV11-2 | TGTGTCAGCAGCTTAGCAGAGTCCTATGGCTACACCTTC | CVSSLAESYGYTF
TRBJ2-7 | . | . | TRBV28 | TGTGCCAGCAGTCCTAGCTTTCGGGGGAATTCCTACGAGCAGTACTTC | CASSPSFRGNSYEQYF
TRBJ2-5 | TRBD2 | . | TRBV3-1 | TGTGCCAGCAGCCAAGACGGGGGGGCAGGGGAGACCCAGTACTTC | CASSQDGGAGETQYF
TRBJ1-1 | TRBD1 | few | TRBV2 | TGTGCCAGCAAACAGGGGGAGGACACTGAAGCTTTCTTT | CASKQGEDTEAFF
TRBJ2-7 | TRBD1 | many | TRBV6-2/TRBV6-3 | TGTGCCAGCAGAAACGGACAGGGCGTCTACGAGCAGTACTTC | CASRNGQGVYEQYF
TRBJ2-2 | TRBD1 | many | TRBV28 | TGTGCCAGCAGTTTAGGGACAGGGCGGACCGGGGAGCTGTTTTTT | CASSLGTGRTGELFF
TRBJ2-1 | TRBD2 | few | TRBV10-2 | TGCGCCAGCAGTGGGACTAGCGGGGGACCGTACAATGAGCAGTTCTTC | CASSGTSGGPYNEQFF
TRBJ2-1 | TRBD2 | many | TRBV7-2 | TGTGCCAGCAGCCCCCAAGCACTAGCGGGAACTAATGAGCAGTTCTTC | CASSPQALAGTNEQFF
TRBJ1-2 | . | few | TRBV20-1 | TGCAGTGCTAGAGATACGGCAGCCTCCTATGGCTACACCTTC | CSARDTAASYGYTF
TRBJ1-1 | TRBD1 | few | TRBV5-1 | TGCGCCAGCAGCGCGGCGACAGGGACGGGGGAAGCTTTCTTT | CASSAATGTGEAFF
TRBJ2-5 | . | . | TRBV5-1 | TGCGCCAGCAGCCCGGTAGTAGGATCGGCTCAAGAGACCCAGTACTTC | CASSPVVGSAQETQYF
TRBJ2-7 | . | many | TRBV4-3 | TGCGCCAGCAGCCAAGCTCGAGGACAGTCCTACGAGCAGTACTTC | CASSQARGQSYEQYF
TRBJ1-2 | . | . | TRBV12-3/TRBV12-4 | TGTGTCAGCAGTTCCAGCTATGGCTACACCTTC | CVSSSSYGYTF
TRBJ2-7 | . | many | TRBV7-8 | TGTGCCAGCAGCCTTGATAGGGGGAGCTACGAGCAGTACTTC | CASSLDRGSYEQYF
TRBJ1-4 | . | once | TRBV6-2/TRBV6-3 | TGTGCCAGCGAAGACAACTGGAATGAAAAACTGTTTTTT | CASEDNWNEKLFF
TRBJ2-7 | . | . | TRBV20-1 | TGCAGTGCTAGAGACTCGTTATTCTACGAGCAGTACTTC | CSARDSLFYEQYF
TRBJ1-2 | . | few | TRBV20-1 | TGCAGTGCTAGTAGGAGTGGCTACACCTTC | CSASRSGYTF
TRBJ1-1 | . | many | TRBV5-6 | TGTGCCAGCACCTTGGGGCCGAGAGCGAACACTGAAGCTTTCTTT | CASTLGPRANTEAFF
TRBJ2-5 | . | once | TRBV19 | TGTGCCAGTAGTATAGTTCGGGCCCCTCGGGAGACCCAGTACTTC | CASSIVRAPRETQYF
TRBJ2-7 | . | . | TRBV5-1 | TGCGCCAGCAGCTTGACCTTGGGCTACGAGCAGTACTTC | CASSLTLGYEQYF
TRBJ1-2 | . | many | TRBV12-3/TRBV12-4 | TGTGCCAGCAGTTTGAGTCCTGTGGGCGGCTACACCTTC | CASSLSPVGGYTF
TRBJ1-2 | TRBD1 | . | TRBV19 | TGTGCCAGTAGTACGACAGGGAACACCTATGGCTACACCTTC | CASSTTGNTYGYTF
TRBJ2-1 | . | many | TRBV7-9 | TGTGCCAGCAGTCCCCAGCGGGCAGAGCAGTTCTTC | CASSPQRAEQFF
TRBJ1-1 | . | . | TRBV10-3 | TGTGCCACTCAGATAAGGGAGGATCACACTGAAGCTTTCTTT | CATQIREDHTEAFF
TRBJ1-2 | . | many | TRBV14 | TGTGCCAGCAGCCAAGGTTTCAGGGAGTATGGCTACACCTTC | CASSQGFREYGYTF
TRBJ2-4 | TRBD2 | few | TRBV20-1 | TGCAGTGCTGGGAGGGGGGTAGCGGGAAAGACCATTCAGTACTTC | CSAGRGVAGKTIQYF
TRBJ2-3 | TRBD2 | . | TRBV11-2 | TGTGCCAGCAGCTTGAACCCAGCGGGAGTCGAAACAGATACGCAGTATTTT | CASSLNPAGVETDTQYF
TRBJ2-3 | TRBD2 | . | TRBV27 | TGTGCCAGCAGTACCTTAGCGGGAGACTCTAGGAATACGCAGTATTTT | CASSTLAGDSRNTQYF
TRBJ1-2 | TRBD1 | few | TRBV30 | TGTGCCTGGGGAACTCCGGGACAGGGGGGCGGCTACACCTTC | CAWGTPGQGGGYTF
TRBJ1-1 | . | many | TRBV30 | TGTGCCTGGAGAGAACTCAGGGTGGGCACTGAAGCTTTCTTT | CAWRELRVGTEAFF
TRBJ1-4 | . | few | TRBV11-2 | TGTGCCAGCAGCCACGGGGTTAATGAAAAACTGTTTTTT | CASSHGVNEKLFF
TRBJ1-1 | . | . | TRBV9 | TGTGCCAGCAGCCCATATCCGAACACTGAAGCTTTCTTT | CASSPYPNTEAFF
TRBJ2-3 | TRBD2 | . | TRBV6-1 | TGTGCCAGCACCCAAGGGACTAGCGGGCCCTATACGCAGTATTTT | CASTQGTSGPYTQYF
TRBJ2-3 | . | . | TRBV7-3 | TGTGCCAGCAGTGACCCACTAGGGGGAGCCGTCACAGATACGCAGTATTTT | CASSDPLGGAVTDTQYF
TRBJ2-7 | . | few | TRBV24-1 | TGTGCCACCAGTGATTCGAATCTCAAGCAGGGAGCGCTCAAATACGAGCAGTACTTC | CATSDSNLKQGALKYEQYF
TRBJ2-2 | . | few | TRBV12-3/TRBV12-4 | TGTGCCAGCAGTTTAGGATTTCCTAACACCGGGGAGCTGTTTTTT | CASSLGFPNTGELFF
TRBJ1-2 | TRBD1 | . | TRBV20-1 | TGCAGTGCACCAGGACAGGGGGTAGATGGCTACACCTTC | CSAPGQGVDGYTF
TRBJ2-1 | TRBD2 | many | TRBV12-3/TRBV12-4 | TGTGCCAGCAGTCCAGCACTAGCGGGGGTCAATGAGCAGTTCTTC | CASSPALAGVNEQFF
TRBJ2-3 | . | few | TRBV13 | TGTGCCAGCAGCCCCGGGACCGTCGGGACTTCGCGTAGAGGTGGGTCCACAGATACGCAGTATTTT | CASSPGTVGTSRRGGSTDTQYF
TRBJ2-3 | TRBD2 | many | TRBV20-1 | TGCAGTGCTAGTCTGCTAGCGGGGGATACGCAGTATTTT | CSASLLAGDTQYF
TRBJ2-1 | TRBD2 | many | TRBV28 | TGTGCCAGCAGAGAGACTAGCGGGAGAGGCAATGAGCAGTTCTTC | CASRETSGRGNEQFF
TRBJ2-2 | . | . | TRBV2 | TGTGCCAGCAGTGAAGGAAGCACCGGGGAGCTGTTTTTT | CASSEGSTGELFF
TRBJ2-2 | TRBD1 | . | TRBV6-1 | TGTGCCAGCACCCCCAACGTGTGGGGACAGGGGAACACCGGGGAGCTGTTTTTT | CASTPNVWGQGNTGELFF
TRBJ2-1 | TRBD2 | . | TRBV28 | TGTGCCAGCAGTTTAGATCGGGAGGGCCGGTGGGGTGAGCAGTTCTTC | CASSLDREGRWGEQFF
TRBJ2-3 | . | few | TRBV12-3/TRBV12-4 | TGTGCCAGCAGCGCGACAGGTATCTCAGATACGCAGTATTTT | CASSATGISDTQYF